This T cell receptor (beta chain) is drawn from a study of control samples from healthy donors and cancer patients. CDR3 length: 11 amino acids. V was clipped by 6 bases and J by 5 bases, with 5 bases between them. Germline CDR1 is KGHSH and CDR2 is LQKENI. Data came from immunoSEQ multiplex PCR; TCRdb stores just in-frame clones and leaves some out. The profile shows around 45,000 clones, around 70% of them singletons. The chain has TRBV18 and TRBJ2-1, with D hard to call. The source material was formalin-fixed, paraffin-embedded tissue. The receptor comes from a male donor with melanoma. The CDR3 DNA sequence: TGTGCCAGCTCCCCCGACAATGAGCAGTTCTTC. As protein: CASSPDNEQFF.